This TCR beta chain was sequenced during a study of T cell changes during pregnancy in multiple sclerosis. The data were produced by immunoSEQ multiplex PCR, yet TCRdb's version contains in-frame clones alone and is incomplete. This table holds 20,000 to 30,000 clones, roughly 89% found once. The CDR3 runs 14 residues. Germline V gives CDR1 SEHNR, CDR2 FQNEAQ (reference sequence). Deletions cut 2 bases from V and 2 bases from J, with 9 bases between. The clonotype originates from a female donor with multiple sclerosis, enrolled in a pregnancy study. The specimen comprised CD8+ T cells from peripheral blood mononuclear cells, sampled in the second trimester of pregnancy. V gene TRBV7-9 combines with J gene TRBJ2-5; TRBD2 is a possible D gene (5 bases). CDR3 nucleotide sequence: TGTGCCAGCAGCTTATCAGGAGGACAAGAGACCCAGTACTTC. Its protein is CASSLSGGQETQYF.